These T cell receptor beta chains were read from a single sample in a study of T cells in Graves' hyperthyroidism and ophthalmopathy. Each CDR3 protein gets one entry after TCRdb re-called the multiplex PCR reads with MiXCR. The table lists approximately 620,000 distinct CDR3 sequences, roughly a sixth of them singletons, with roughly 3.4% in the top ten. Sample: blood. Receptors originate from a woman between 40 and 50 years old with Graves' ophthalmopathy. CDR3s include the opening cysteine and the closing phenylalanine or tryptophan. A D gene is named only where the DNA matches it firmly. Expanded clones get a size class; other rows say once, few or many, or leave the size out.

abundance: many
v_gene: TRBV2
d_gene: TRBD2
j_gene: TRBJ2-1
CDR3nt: TGTGCCAGCAGCCCGGGACTAGCGGGGGGAGGGGTGCAGTTCTTC
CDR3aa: CASSPGLAGGGVQFF

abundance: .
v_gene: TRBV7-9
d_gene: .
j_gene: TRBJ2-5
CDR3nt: TGTGCCAGCAGCTTAGGACGGAACCAAGAGACCCAGTACTTC
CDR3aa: CASSLGRNQETQYF

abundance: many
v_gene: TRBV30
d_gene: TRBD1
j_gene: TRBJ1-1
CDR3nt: TGTGCCTGGAGAAAAGGGGGCAACACTGAAGCTTTCTTT
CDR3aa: CAWRKGGNTEAFF

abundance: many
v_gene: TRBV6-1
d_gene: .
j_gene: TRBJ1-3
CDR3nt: TGTGCCAGCAGTGAATCGACCCTTCCGAGTAACACCATATATTTT
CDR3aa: CASSESTLPSNTIYF

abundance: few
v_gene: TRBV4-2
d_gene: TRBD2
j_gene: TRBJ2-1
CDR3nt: TGTGCCAGCAGCCAAGATGGGAGCGGGAACAATGAGCAGTTCTTC
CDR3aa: CASSQDGSGNNEQFF

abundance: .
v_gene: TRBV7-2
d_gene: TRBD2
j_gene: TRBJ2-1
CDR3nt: TGTGCCAGCAGCTCCCTGCGGGGGGCCAGGTACAATGAGCAGTTCTTC
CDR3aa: CASSSLRGARYNEQFF

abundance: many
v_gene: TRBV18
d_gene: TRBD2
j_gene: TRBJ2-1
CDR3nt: TGTGCCAGCGCTGTAGGTAGCGGGAGCGGAAATGAGCAGTTCTTC
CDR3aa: CASAVGSGSGNEQFF

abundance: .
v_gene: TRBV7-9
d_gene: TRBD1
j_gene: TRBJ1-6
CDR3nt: TGTGCCAGCAGCTTAGCGATGGAGACAGGGTATAATTCACCCCTCCACTTT
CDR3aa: CASSLAMETGYNSPLHF

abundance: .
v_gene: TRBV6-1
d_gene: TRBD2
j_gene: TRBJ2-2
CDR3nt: TGTGCCAGCAGTGAAGAACTAGCGGGACCCCACGGGGAGCTGTTTTTT
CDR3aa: CASSEELAGPHGELFF

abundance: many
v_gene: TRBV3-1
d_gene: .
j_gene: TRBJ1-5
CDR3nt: TGTGCCAGCAGCCAAGACGGGGGGTACAATCAGCCCCAGCATTTT
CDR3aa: CASSQDGGYNQPQHF

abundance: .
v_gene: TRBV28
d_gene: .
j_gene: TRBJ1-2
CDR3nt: TGTGCCAGCAGATTAGGGCAGGGAGATAACTATGGCTACACCTTC
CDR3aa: CASRLGQGDNYGYTF

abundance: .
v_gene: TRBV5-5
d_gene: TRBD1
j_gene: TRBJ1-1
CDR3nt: TGTGCCACCTCAGGGGGCGCGTATACTGAAGCTTTCTTT
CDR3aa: CATSGGAYTEAFF

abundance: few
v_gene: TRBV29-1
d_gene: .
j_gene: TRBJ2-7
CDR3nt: TGCAGCGTTGAAGATCGGGACTTCCCCTACAAGCAGTACTTC
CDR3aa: CSVEDRDFPYKQYF

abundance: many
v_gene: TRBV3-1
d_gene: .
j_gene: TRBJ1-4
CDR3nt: TGTGCCAGCAGCCAAGGACCTGCCCCCAATGAAAAACTGTTTTTT
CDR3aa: CASSQGPAPNEKLFF

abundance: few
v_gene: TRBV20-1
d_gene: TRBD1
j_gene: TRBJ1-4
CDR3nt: TGCAGTGCTTCCGGGACAGGGGCCGAAAAACTGTTTTTT
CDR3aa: CSASGTGAEKLFF

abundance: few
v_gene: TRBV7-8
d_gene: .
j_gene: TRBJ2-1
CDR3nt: TGTGCCAGCAGCTTAAGGCGGGACACAAAGGGGGATGAGCAGTTCTTC
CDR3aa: CASSLRRDTKGDEQFF

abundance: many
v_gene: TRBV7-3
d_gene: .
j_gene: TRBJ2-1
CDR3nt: TGTGCCAGCAGCTCTCAGGGGATTGAGCAGTTCTTC
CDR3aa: CASSSQGIEQFF

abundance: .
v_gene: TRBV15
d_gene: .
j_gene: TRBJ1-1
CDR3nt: TGTGCCACCAGCAGAGGAACAGGGATAGCTTTCTTT
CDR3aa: CATSRGTGIAFF

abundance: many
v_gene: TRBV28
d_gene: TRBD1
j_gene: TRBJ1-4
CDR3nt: TGTGCCAGCAGTCGAACGGGACAGGGGTATGAAAAACTGTTTTTT
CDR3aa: CASSRTGQGYEKLFF

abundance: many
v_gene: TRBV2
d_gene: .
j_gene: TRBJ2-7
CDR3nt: TGTGCCAGCAGTCCAGCAGGACCTAGTTCGTACGAGCAGTACTTC
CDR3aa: CASSPAGPSSYEQYF

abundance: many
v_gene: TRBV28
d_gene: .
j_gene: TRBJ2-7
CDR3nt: TGTGCCAGCAGTTTATGGGGCAGCTCCTACGAGCAGTACTTC
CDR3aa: CASSLWGSSYEQYF

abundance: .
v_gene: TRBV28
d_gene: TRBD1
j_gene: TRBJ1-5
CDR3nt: TGTGCCAGCAGTCCACGACAGGGATTACATCAGCCCCAGCATTTT
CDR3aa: CASSPRQGLHQPQHF

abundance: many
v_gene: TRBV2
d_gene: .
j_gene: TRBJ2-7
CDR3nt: TGTGCCAGCAGGGACGGCTCCTACGAGCAGTACTTC
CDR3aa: CASRDGSYEQYF

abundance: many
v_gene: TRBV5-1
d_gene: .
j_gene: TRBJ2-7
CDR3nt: TGCGCCAGCAGCTTCCTCCCAGGCGAGCAGTACTTC
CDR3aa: CASSFLPGEQYF

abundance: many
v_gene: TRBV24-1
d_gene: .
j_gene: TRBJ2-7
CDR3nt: TGTGCCACCAGTGATTTCTGGGTCGACAGCTCCTACGAGCAGTACTTC
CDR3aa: CATSDFWVDSSYEQYF

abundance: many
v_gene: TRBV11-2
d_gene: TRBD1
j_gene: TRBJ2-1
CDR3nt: TGTGCCAGCAGCTGGGGACAGGTTTACGATGAGCAGTTCTTC
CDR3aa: CASSWGQVYDEQFF

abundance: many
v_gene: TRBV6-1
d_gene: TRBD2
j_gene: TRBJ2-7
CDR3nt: TGTGCCAGCAGTGCGTCGGGAGGGGGCTCCTACGAGCAGTACTTC
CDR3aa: CASSASGGGSYEQYF

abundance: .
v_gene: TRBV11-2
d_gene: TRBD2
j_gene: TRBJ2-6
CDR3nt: TGTGCCAGCAGCTCAGATCGGGGGGCTGGGGCCAACGTCCTGACTTTC
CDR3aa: CASSSDRGAGANVLTF

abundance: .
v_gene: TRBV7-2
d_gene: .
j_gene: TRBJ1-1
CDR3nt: TGTGCCAGCAGCTTAACCCGGGGGCAGAACACTGAAGCTTTCTTT
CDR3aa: CASSLTRGQNTEAFF

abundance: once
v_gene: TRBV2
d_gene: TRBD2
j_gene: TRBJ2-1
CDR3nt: TGTGCCAGCAAGCTAGCGGGGGGACTAGCGGGTTACAATGAGCAGTTCTTC
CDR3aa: CASKLAGGLAGYNEQFF

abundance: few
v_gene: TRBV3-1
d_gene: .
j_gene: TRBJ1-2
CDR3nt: TGTGCCAGCAGCCAAGGAATGGGGGACTATGGCTACACCTTC
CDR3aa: CASSQGMGDYGYTF

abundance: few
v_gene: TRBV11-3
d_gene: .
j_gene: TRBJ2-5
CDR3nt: TGTGCCAGCAGCCTCGGAGCCCCAAGCGAGACCCAGTACTTC
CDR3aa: CASSLGAPSETQYF

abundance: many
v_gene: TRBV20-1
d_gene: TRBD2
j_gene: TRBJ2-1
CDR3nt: TGCAGTGCTACCTCTGAGTCTAGCGGGGTCCACAATGAGCAGTTCTTC
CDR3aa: CSATSESSGVHNEQFF

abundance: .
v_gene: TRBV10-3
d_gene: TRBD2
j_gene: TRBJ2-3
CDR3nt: TGTGCCATCAGTGACACTAGCGGAACAGATACGCAGTATTTT
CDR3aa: CAISDTSGTDTQYF

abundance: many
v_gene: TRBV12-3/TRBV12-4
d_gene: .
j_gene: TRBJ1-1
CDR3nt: TGTGCCAGCAGACCCAACGGCAGGAACACTGAAGCTTTCTTT
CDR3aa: CASRPNGRNTEAFF

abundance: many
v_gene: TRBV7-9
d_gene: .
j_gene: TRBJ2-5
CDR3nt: TGTGCCAGCAGCTACGGACAGACGGAGACCCAGTACTTC
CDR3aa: CASSYGQTETQYF

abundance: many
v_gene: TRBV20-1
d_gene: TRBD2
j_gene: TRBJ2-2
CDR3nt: TGCAGTGCTAGCCTAGCGGGAGGGCTCACCGGGGAGCTGTTTTTT
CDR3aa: CSASLAGGLTGELFF

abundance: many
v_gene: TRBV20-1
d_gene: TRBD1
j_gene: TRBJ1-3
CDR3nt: TGCAGTGCGTCCGGGACAGGGCCTAGAAACACCATATATTTT
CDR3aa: CSASGTGPRNTIYF

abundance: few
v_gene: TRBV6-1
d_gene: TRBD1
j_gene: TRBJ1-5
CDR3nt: TGTGCCAGCAGACCGGACAGGGGTCAGCCCCAGCATTTT
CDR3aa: CASRPDRGQPQHF

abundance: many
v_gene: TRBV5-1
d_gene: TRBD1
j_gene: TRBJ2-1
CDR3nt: TGCGCCAGCAGCACGGGACAGGCTTCCTACAATGAGCAGTTCTTC
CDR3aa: CASSTGQASYNEQFF

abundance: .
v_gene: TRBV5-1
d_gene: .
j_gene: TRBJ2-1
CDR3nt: TGCGCCAGCAGCCCCGGCGAGGGCCATCAGTTCTTC
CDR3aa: CASSPGEGHQFF

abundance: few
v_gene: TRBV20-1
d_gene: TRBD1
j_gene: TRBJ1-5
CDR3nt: TGCAGTGCTAGAGATTTAAGGGACAGCTACTCTCAGCCCCAGCATTTT
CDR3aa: CSARDLRDSYSQPQHF

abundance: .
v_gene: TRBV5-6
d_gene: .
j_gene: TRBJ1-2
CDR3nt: TGTGCCAGCAGCCTAACAGAAGAACTCTATGGCTACACCTTC
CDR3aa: CASSLTEELYGYTF

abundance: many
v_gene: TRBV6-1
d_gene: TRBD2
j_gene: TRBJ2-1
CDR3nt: TGTGCCAGCAGGGGCGGGACTAGCGTAGGCAATGAGCAGTTCTTC
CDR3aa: CASRGGTSVGNEQFF

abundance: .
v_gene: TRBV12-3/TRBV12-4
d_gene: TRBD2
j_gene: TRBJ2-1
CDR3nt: TGTGCCAGCATGCGGACTAGCGGATACAATGAGCAGTTCTTC
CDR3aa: CASMRTSGYNEQFF

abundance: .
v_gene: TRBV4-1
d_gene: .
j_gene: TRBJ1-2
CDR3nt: TGCGCCAGCAGCCAAAACGGGTGGGAAGCTAACTATGGCTACACCTTC
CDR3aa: CASSQNGWEANYGYTF

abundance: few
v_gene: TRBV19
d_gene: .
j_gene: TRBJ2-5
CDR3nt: TGTGCCAGTAGTAAAACTAGCATCGCAGAGGAGACCCAGTACTTC
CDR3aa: CASSKTSIAEETQYF

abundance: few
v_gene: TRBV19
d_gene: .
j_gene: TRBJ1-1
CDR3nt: TGTGCCAGTAGTCCCGTCCTCCCGAACACTGAAGCTTTCTTT
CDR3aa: CASSPVLPNTEAFF

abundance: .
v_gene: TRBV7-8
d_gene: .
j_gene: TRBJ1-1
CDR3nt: TGTGCCAGCAGCCGATGGGATTCGAACACTGAAGCTTTCTTT
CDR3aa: CASSRWDSNTEAFF

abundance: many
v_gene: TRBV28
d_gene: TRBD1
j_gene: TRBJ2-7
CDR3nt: TGTGCCAGCAGTGCTACCGGGACAGGAGAAGTCTACGAGCAGTACTTC
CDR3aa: CASSATGTGEVYEQYF